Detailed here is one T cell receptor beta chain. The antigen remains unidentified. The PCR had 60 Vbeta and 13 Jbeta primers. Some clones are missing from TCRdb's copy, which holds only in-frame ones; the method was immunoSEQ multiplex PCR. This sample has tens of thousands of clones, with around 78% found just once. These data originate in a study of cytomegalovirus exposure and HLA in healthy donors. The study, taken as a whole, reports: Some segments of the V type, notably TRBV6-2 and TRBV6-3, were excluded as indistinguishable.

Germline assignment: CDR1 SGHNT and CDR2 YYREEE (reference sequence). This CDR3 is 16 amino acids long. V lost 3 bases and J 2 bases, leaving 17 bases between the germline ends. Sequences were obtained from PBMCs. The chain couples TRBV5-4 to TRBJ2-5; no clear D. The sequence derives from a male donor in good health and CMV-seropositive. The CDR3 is CASSSMSSSRQETQYF. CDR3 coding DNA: TGTGCCAGCAGCTCAATGAGTAGCAGCAGACAAGAGACCCAGTACTTC.